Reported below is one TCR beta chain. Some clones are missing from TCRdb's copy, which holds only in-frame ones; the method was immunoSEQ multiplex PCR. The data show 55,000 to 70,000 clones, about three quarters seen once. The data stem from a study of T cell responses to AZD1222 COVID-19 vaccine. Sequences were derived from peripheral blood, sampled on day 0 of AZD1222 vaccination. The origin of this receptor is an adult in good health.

This chain's CDR3 is CASSQTSRTVQPPSYGYTF. CDR3 nucleotide sequence: TGTGCCAGCAGTCAGACGTCCCGGACAGTCCAACCCCCTTCTTATGGCTACACCTTC. The chain has TRBV27 and TRBJ1-2, with D tentatively TRBD1 (6 bases). Trimming took 5 bases from V and 5 from J, leaving 30 bases between them. This CDR3 spans 19 amino acids. CDR1 MNHEY and CDR2 SMNVEV come from the germline V gene (reference sequence).